The clone carrying this T cell receptor beta chain has a count of ten or more. Its antigen is as yet unknown. The sample belongs to a study of early T cells in non-severe SARS-CoV-2 infection. Study as a whole: Bulk RNA from unsorted whole blood was sequenced; chains were unpaired. Notes on the study in general: The VDJdb matching leaned toward anti-spike CD8 responses and overlooked private and CD4 specificities.

Trimming took 0 bases from V and 2 from J, leaving 8 bases between them. CDR1 and CDR2 from the germline V gene are SGHVS and FQNEAQ. CDR3 size: 14 residues. As part of library construction, unique molecular identifiers were attached to individual cDNA molecules. TCRdb reprocessed the 5' RACE reads with MiXCR, giving one entry per CDR3 protein. Seen here are around 76,000 distinct CDR3 sequences, roughly an eighth observed once, and the top ten hold 3.5% to 4.5%. Sequencing used whole blood. The receptor was isolated from an adult who was a healthcare worker with PCR-confirmed SARS-CoV-2 infection or an uninfected control (not recorded which). This chain links TRBV7-8 with TRBJ2-7; TRBD1 might be the D (5 bases). The CDR3 nucleotides read TGTGCCAGCAGCTTAGCGGGGCCGGCCTACGAGCAGTACTTC. Translating it yields CASSLAGPAYEQYF.